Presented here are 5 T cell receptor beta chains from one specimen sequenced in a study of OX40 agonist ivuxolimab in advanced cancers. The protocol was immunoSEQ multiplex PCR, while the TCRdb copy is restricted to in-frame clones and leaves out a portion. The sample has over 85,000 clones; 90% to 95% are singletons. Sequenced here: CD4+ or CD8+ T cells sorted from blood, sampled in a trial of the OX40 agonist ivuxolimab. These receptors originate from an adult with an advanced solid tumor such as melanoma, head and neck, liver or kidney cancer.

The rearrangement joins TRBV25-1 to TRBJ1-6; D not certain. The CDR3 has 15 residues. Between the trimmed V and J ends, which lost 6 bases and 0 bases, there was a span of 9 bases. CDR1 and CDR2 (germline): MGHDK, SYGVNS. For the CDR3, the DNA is TGTGCCAGCAGGGTCGGGTCCTCCTATAATTCACCCCTCCACTTT. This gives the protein CASRVGSSYNSPLHF.

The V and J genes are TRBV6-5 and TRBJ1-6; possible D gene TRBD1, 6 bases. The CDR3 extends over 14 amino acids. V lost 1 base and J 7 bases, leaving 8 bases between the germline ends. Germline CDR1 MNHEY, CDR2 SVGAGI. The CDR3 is CASSYLQGNSPLHF. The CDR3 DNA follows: TGTGCCAGCAGTTACTTACAGGGCAATTCACCCCTCCACTTT.

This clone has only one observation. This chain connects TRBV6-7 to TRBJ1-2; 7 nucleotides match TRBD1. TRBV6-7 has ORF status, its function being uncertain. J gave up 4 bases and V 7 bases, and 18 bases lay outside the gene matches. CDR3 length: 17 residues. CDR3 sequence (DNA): TGTGCCAGCACATCCGTGGCGCCAGGGGGGGTCTGCTATGGCTACACCTTC. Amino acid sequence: CASTSVAPGGVCYGYTF.

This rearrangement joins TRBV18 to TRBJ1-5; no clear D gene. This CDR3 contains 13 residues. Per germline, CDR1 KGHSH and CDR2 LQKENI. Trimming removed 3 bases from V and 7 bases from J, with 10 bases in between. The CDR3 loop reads CASSPARFQPQHF. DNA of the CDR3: TGTGCCAGCTCACCGGCCCGATTCCAGCCCCAGCATTTT.

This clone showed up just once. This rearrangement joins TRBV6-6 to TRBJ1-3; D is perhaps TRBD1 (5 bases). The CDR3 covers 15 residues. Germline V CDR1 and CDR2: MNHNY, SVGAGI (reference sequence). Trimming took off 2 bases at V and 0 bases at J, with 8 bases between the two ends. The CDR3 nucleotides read TGTGCCAGCAGTTACACGGGGGGCTCTGGAAACACCATATATTTT. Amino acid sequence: CASSYTGGSGNTIYF.